This T cell receptor beta chain was profiled in a study of T cell changes during pregnancy in multiple sclerosis. A single count supports this clone. The CDR3 runs to 16 residues. The germline gives CDR1 KGHSH, CDR2 LQKENI. V was pared by 6 bases and J by 0 bases, with 9 bases of the junction left unmatched. The protocol was immunoSEQ multiplex PCR, while the TCRdb copy is restricted to in-frame clones and leaves out a portion. The table shows about 77,000 clones, with about 89% occurring only once. Here the sequenced sample was peripheral blood, taken before pregnancy. The chain links TRBV18 to TRBJ2-5; 8 positions match TRBD2. The source is a female donor with multiple sclerosis, enrolled in a pregnancy study. The CDR3 bases are TGTGCCAGCTCCCGCCTCGCGGGGGGTGACCAAGAGACCCAGTACTTC. This codes for CASSRLAGGDQETQYF.